The rows below give T cell receptor beta chains drawn from one sample of a study of blood T cell repertoires in COVID-19. Assay used: immunoSEQ multiplex PCR; TCRdb lists only in-frame clones, some missing. The sample has over 100,000 clones, 82% seen once; the top ten hold under 8%. Input material: peripheral blood. The receptors were gathered from a man aged 65 to 85 with acute or convalescent COVID-19. Both conserved end residues are part of each CDR3. D genes are given only for firm matches. Not all rows give a size; the values are once, few, many and, for expanded clones, a class.

abundance: .; j_gene: TRBJ2-7; d_gene: TRBD1; v_gene: TRBV5-4; CDR3aa: CASSFYDRGEQYF; CDR3nt: TGTGCCAGCAGCTTCTATGACAGGGGCGAGCAGTACTTC
abundance: .; j_gene: TRBJ2-3; d_gene: .; v_gene: TRBV6-5; CDR3aa: CASMGSTDTQYF; CDR3nt: TGTGCCAGCATGGGCAGCACAGATACGCAGTATTTT
abundance: .; j_gene: TRBJ1-1; d_gene: TRBD1; v_gene: TRBV7-6; CDR3aa: CASSPTLLGQGVNTEAFF; CDR3nt: TGTGCCAGCAGTCCCACACTCTTGGGACAGGGGGTTAACACTGAAGCTTTCTTT
abundance: .; j_gene: TRBJ2-5; d_gene: .; v_gene: TRBV5-4; CDR3aa: CASSLGVETQYF; CDR3nt: TGTGCCAGCAGCCTAGGAGTTGAGACCCAGTACTTC
abundance: .; j_gene: TRBJ1-3; d_gene: .; v_gene: TRBV10-3; CDR3aa: CAISDGGARGNTIYF; CDR3nt: TGTGCCATCAGTGATGGCGGGGCACGAGGAAACACCATATATTTT
abundance: .; j_gene: TRBJ1-1; d_gene: .; v_gene: TRBV30; CDR3aa: CALVGRAAEAFF; CDR3nt: TGTGCCCTAGTGGGGAGGGCGGCTGAAGCTTTCTTT
abundance: .; j_gene: TRBJ2-2; d_gene: .; v_gene: TRBV28; CDR3aa: CASIPSLATGELFF; CDR3nt: TGTGCCAGCATTCCTAGCCTAGCCACCGGGGAGCTGTTTTTT
abundance: .; j_gene: TRBJ1-1; d_gene: .; v_gene: TRBV18; CDR3aa: CASSPRPMNTEAFF; CDR3nt: TGTGCCAGCTCACCACGTCCCATGAACACTGAAGCTTTCTTT
abundance: .; j_gene: TRBJ2-1; d_gene: TRBD1; v_gene: TRBV5-1; CDR3aa: CASSLLDRGAGGEQFF; CDR3nt: TGCGCCAGCAGCCTACTGGACAGGGGGGCGGGTGGTGAGCAGTTCTTC
abundance: .; j_gene: TRBJ1-4; d_gene: .; v_gene: TRBV4-1; CDR3aa: CASTLGQGNEKLFF; CDR3nt: TGCGCCAGCACCCTTGGCCAGGGTAATGAAAAACTGTTTTTT
abundance: .; j_gene: TRBJ1-4; d_gene: .; v_gene: TRBV15; CDR3aa: CATSKDRGNEKLFF; CDR3nt: TGTGCCACCAGCAAGGACAGAGGGAATGAAAAACTGTTTTTT
abundance: .; j_gene: TRBJ2-1; d_gene: .; v_gene: TRBV2; CDR3aa: CASTRQGSYNEQFF; CDR3nt: TGTGCCAGCACCCGGCAGGGGTCCTACAATGAGCAGTTCTTC
abundance: .; j_gene: TRBJ1-1; d_gene: .; v_gene: TRBV5-6; CDR3aa: CASSQTGDTEAFF; CDR3nt: TGTGCCAGCAGCCAAACAGGAGACACTGAAGCTTTCTTT
abundance: .; j_gene: TRBJ1-3; d_gene: .; v_gene: TRBV7-9; CDR3aa: CASSNPAEGNTIYF; CDR3nt: TGTGCCAGCAGTAACCCCGCCGAGGGAAACACCATATATTTT
abundance: .; j_gene: TRBJ1-2; d_gene: TRBD1; v_gene: TRBV6-5; CDR3aa: CASRYRGLQVYYGYTF; CDR3nt: TGTGCCAGCAGGTACAGGGGGCTCCAAGTCTACTATGGCTACACCTTC
abundance: .; j_gene: TRBJ1-5; d_gene: .; v_gene: TRBV12-3/TRBV12-4; CDR3aa: CASRRQVYQPQHF; CDR3nt: TGTGCCAGCAGGAGACAGGTTTATCAGCCCCAGCATTTT
abundance: .; j_gene: TRBJ2-3; d_gene: TRBD2; v_gene: TRBV10-3; CDR3aa: CAIRESRTRGGDGTDTQYF; CDR3nt: TGTGCCATCAGAGAAAGTAGAACACGGGGGGGTGATGGCACAGATACGCAGTATTTT
abundance: .; j_gene: TRBJ2-1; d_gene: TRBD1; v_gene: TRBV3-1/TRBV3-2; CDR3aa: CASTKDRGYNEQFF; CDR3nt: TGTGCCAGCACCAAGGACAGGGGGTACAATGAGCAGTTCTTC
abundance: .; j_gene: TRBJ2-7; d_gene: TRBD2; v_gene: TRBV14; CDR3aa: CASSQGFGGWPYEQYF; CDR3nt: TGTGCCAGCAGCCAAGGCTTCGGGGGGTGGCCCTACGAGCAGTACTTC
abundance: .; j_gene: TRBJ2-5; d_gene: TRBD2; v_gene: TRBV5-4; CDR3aa: CASSRTSGRGWETQYF; CDR3nt: TGTGCCAGCAGCCGGACTAGCGGGAGGGGGTGGGAGACCCAGTACTTC
abundance: once; j_gene: TRBJ2-7; d_gene: TRBD1; v_gene: TRBV9; CDR3aa: CASSVTGTATYEQYF; CDR3nt: TGTGCCAGCAGCGTGACCGGGACAGCGACCTACGAGCAGTACTTC
abundance: .; j_gene: TRBJ2-5; d_gene: TRBD1; v_gene: TRBV27; CDR3aa: CASSFGTGSRETQYF; CDR3nt: TGTGCCAGCAGTTTTGGGACAGGGTCCCGAGAGACCCAGTACTTC
abundance: .; j_gene: TRBJ1-3; d_gene: TRBD1; v_gene: TRBV20-1; CDR3aa: CSASRQGGYTIYF; CDR3nt: TGCAGTGCTAGTCGACAGGGAGGATACACCATATATTTT
abundance: .; j_gene: TRBJ2-1; d_gene: TRBD1; v_gene: TRBV9; CDR3aa: CASSVAPGGRDNEQFF; CDR3nt: TGTGCCAGCAGCGTAGCCCCAGGGGGCCGCGACAATGAGCAGTTCTTC
abundance: .; j_gene: TRBJ2-1; d_gene: TRBD2; v_gene: TRBV14; CDR3aa: CASSHSPGLAGGNEQFF; CDR3nt: TGTGCCAGCAGCCACTCCCCGGGACTAGCGGGAGGGAATGAGCAGTTCTTC
abundance: .; j_gene: TRBJ2-7; d_gene: TRBD2; v_gene: TRBV4-2; CDR3aa: CASSQGRLAGEEQYF; CDR3nt: TGTGCCAGCAGCCAAGGGCGACTAGCGGGAGAAGAGCAGTACTTC
abundance: .; j_gene: TRBJ2-3; d_gene: .; v_gene: TRBV7-8; CDR3aa: CASSQEGGTQYF; CDR3nt: TGTGCCAGCAGCCAGGAGGGAGGTACGCAGTATTTT
abundance: .; j_gene: TRBJ1-4; d_gene: .; v_gene: TRBV7-9; CDR3aa: CASSLESGGLNEKLFF; CDR3nt: TGTGCCAGCAGCCTAGAATCCGGGGGTTTAAATGAAAAACTGTTTTTT
abundance: many; j_gene: TRBJ1-5; d_gene: TRBD1; v_gene: TRBV6-6; CDR3aa: CASSLEPPGQGVMPQHF; CDR3nt: TGTGCCAGCAGTCTGGAACCACCGGGACAGGGTGTTATGCCCCAGCATTTT
abundance: .; j_gene: TRBJ2-7; d_gene: TRBD2; v_gene: TRBV5-4; CDR3aa: CASSPGLAGSYEQYF; CDR3nt: TGTGCCAGCAGCCCCGGACTAGCGGGAAGCTACGAGCAGTACTTC
abundance: .; j_gene: TRBJ1-4; d_gene: .; v_gene: TRBV5-4; CDR3aa: CASSLDRSTNEKLFF; CDR3nt: TGTGCCAGCAGCTTGGATCGGTCAACTAATGAAAAACTGTTTTTT
abundance: .; j_gene: TRBJ2-4; d_gene: .; v_gene: TRBV6-6; CDR3aa: CASKSVPGNIQYF; CDR3nt: TGTGCCAGCAAGTCAGTCCCTGGAAACATTCAGTACTTC
abundance: .; j_gene: TRBJ1-3; d_gene: .; v_gene: TRBV5-1; CDR3aa: CASSSSAPGNTIYF; CDR3nt: TGCGCCAGCAGCTCTAGTGCTCCTGGAAACACCATATATTTT
abundance: .; j_gene: TRBJ2-1; d_gene: TRBD2; v_gene: TRBV9; CDR3aa: CASSVASASGRAEQFF; CDR3nt: TGTGCCAGCAGCGTAGCTTCTGCTAGCGGGAGGGCAGAGCAGTTCTTC
abundance: .; j_gene: TRBJ1-1; d_gene: TRBD1; v_gene: TRBV20-1; CDR3aa: CSADRETEAFF; CDR3nt: TGCAGTGCTGACAGGGAGACTGAAGCTTTCTTT
abundance: .; j_gene: TRBJ1-2; d_gene: .; v_gene: TRBV29-1; CDR3aa: CSVEDQGRPSHTF; CDR3nt: TGCAGCGTTGAAGATCAAGGCAGGCCCTCTCACACCTTC
abundance: .; j_gene: TRBJ2-1; d_gene: .; v_gene: TRBV5-1; CDR3aa: CASSFGTGSRNEQFF; CDR3nt: TGCGCCAGCAGCTTTGGCACGGGGTCGCGAAATGAGCAGTTCTTC
abundance: .; j_gene: TRBJ1-2; d_gene: .; v_gene: TRBV29-1; CDR3aa: CSVEGILTGNYGYTF; CDR3nt: TGCAGCGTTGAAGGAATCCTGACAGGAAACTATGGCTACACCTTC
abundance: .; j_gene: TRBJ2-7; d_gene: .; v_gene: TRBV5-1; CDR3aa: CASSLAGSYEQYF; CDR3nt: TGCGCCAGCAGCTTGGCAGGGTCCTACGAGCAGTACTTC
abundance: .; j_gene: TRBJ1-6; d_gene: TRBD1; v_gene: TRBV28; CDR3aa: CASRRQGASYNSPLHF; CDR3nt: TGTGCCAGCAGGAGACAGGGGGCTTCCTATAATTCACCCCTCCACTTT
abundance: .; j_gene: TRBJ2-2; d_gene: .; v_gene: TRBV5-1; CDR3aa: CASKGAVNTGELFF; CDR3nt: TGCGCCAGCAAAGGGGCGGTAAACACCGGGGAGCTGTTTTTT
abundance: .; j_gene: TRBJ1-4; d_gene: .; v_gene: TRBV29-1; CDR3aa: CSVAVNNEKLFF; CDR3nt: TGCAGCGTTGCAGTTAATAATGAAAAACTGTTTTTT
abundance: .; j_gene: TRBJ1-4; d_gene: .; v_gene: TRBV18; CDR3aa: CASSPTGDREKLFF; CDR3nt: TGTGCCAGCTCACCAACGGGGGACCGTGAAAAACTGTTTTTT
abundance: .; j_gene: TRBJ1-1; d_gene: .; v_gene: TRBV5-1; CDR3aa: CASRGFTEAFF; CDR3nt: TGCGCCAGTAGGGGGTTCACTGAAGCTTTCTTT
abundance: .; j_gene: TRBJ2-1; d_gene: .; v_gene: TRBV10-3; CDR3aa: CAISPGQGGNEQFF; CDR3nt: TGTGCCATCAGCCCGGGACAAGGGGGAAATGAGCAGTTCTTC
abundance: .; j_gene: TRBJ1-2; d_gene: TRBD1; v_gene: TRBV5-4; CDR3aa: CASSPPGQGANYGYTF; CDR3nt: TGTGCCAGCAGCCCTCCGGGACAGGGAGCTAACTATGGCTACACCTTC
abundance: .; j_gene: TRBJ2-1; d_gene: .; v_gene: TRBV28; CDR3aa: CASSFRNEQFF; CDR3nt: TGTGCCAGCAGTTTTCGGAATGAGCAGTTCTTC
abundance: .; j_gene: TRBJ2-7; d_gene: .; v_gene: TRBV30; CDR3aa: CAWSKRGGEQYF; CDR3nt: TGTGCCTGGAGTAAACGGGGAGGTGAGCAGTACTTC
abundance: .; j_gene: TRBJ1-3; d_gene: .; v_gene: TRBV7-9; CDR3aa: CASSLNTISGNTIYF; CDR3nt: TGTGCCAGCAGCTTAAACACAATCTCTGGAAACACCATATATTTT
abundance: .; j_gene: TRBJ2-7; d_gene: .; v_gene: TRBV4-1; CDR3aa: CASSQDKGQLFYEQYF; CDR3nt: TGCGCCAGCAGCCAAGATAAAGGACAGCTTTTTTACGAGCAGTACTTC